One and the same sample provided the 26 T cell receptor beta chains below, sequenced in a study of T cell changes during pregnancy in multiple sclerosis. The data were produced by immunoSEQ multiplex PCR, yet TCRdb's version contains in-frame clones alone and is incomplete. The profile shows some 120,000 clones, approximately 94% of them singletons. The input for sequencing was peripheral blood, taken before pregnancy. These receptors were collected from a female donor with multiple sclerosis, enrolled in a pregnancy study.

The J gene is TRBJ1-6, the V gene TRBV27; TRBD1 might be the D (6 bases). This CDR3 region has 14 residues. The germline V and J ends were trimmed by 3 bases and 11 bases, with 14 bases remaining between them. Germline CDR1 MNHEY, CDR2 SMNVEV (reference sequence). For the CDR3, the DNA is TGTGCCAGCAGTTTCCAAGATACAGGGACACCCCTCCACTTT. It translates to CASSFQDTGTPLHF.

The chain has TRBV30 and TRBJ1-1; 7 positions agree with TRBD1. This CDR3 has 13 residues. CDR1 and CDR2 from the germline V gene are GTSNPN and SVGIG (reference sequence). Losses at the gene ends were 8 bases for V and 2 bases for J; bases not matched to a gene: 8. CDR3 DNA sequence: TGTGCCGGCGACAGGGCGGCTAACACTGAAGCTTTCTTT. It yields the protein CAGDRAANTEAFF.

The chain has TRBV6-1 and TRBJ2-3, with 11 positions matching TRBD2. The junction had 12 bases not matched to a gene; V was cut back by 6 bases and J by 4 bases. The germline CDR1 and CDR2 sequences are MNHNS and SASEGT. The CDR3 totals 17 residues. In DNA, the CDR3 is TGTGCCAGCAGCGAACAGCTTAGCGGGGGGGTTGCAGATACGCAGTATTTT. It is translated as CASSEQLSGGVADTQYF.

This clone was recorded only once. The rearrangement links TRBV2 to TRBJ2-7, with D possibly being TRBD1 (6 bases). Trimming removed 9 bases from V and 1 base from J, with 16 bases in between. Germline V gene lookup returns CDR1 SNHLY and CDR2 FYNNEI. CDR3 length equals 14 residues. The CDR3 spells CASLQGILSYEQYF. CDR3 nucleotide sequence: TGTGCCAGTTTACAGGGAATACTTTCCTACGAGCAGTACTTC.

The chain links TRBV30 to TRBJ1-3, with D possibly matching TRBD1 (6 bases). CDR1 and CDR2 from the germline V gene are GTSNPN and SVGIG (reference sequence). CDR3 length: 14 residues. Trimming took off 2 bases at V and 3 bases at J, with 11 bases between the two ends. The DNA for the CDR3 is TGTGCCTGGAGTCTCTGGACAGATGGAAACACCATATATTTT. Translating it yields CAWSLWTDGNTIYF.

CDR3: CASSRTSGGSTDTQYF. For the CDR3, the DNA is TGTGCCAGCAGCAGGACTAGCGGGGGCAGCACAGATACGCAGTATTTT. The chain links TRBV11-1 to TRBJ2-3; TRBD2 agrees at 13 bases. The CDR3 consists of 16 residues. V trimming: 5 bases; J trimming: 0 bases; junction bases outside the gene matches: 2. Germline loops: CDR1 SGHAT, CDR2 FQDESV (reference sequence).

The rearrangement joins TRBV14 to TRBJ2-3; 9 positions agree with TRBD2. The CDR3 runs 15 residues. Germline trimming cut 2 bases from V and 1 base from J; bases unmatched to any gene: 1. Germline assignment: CDR1 SGHDN and CDR2 FVKESK. The CDR3 coding sequence is TGTGCCAGCAGCCAACGGACTAGCGGCACAGATACGCAGTATTTT. Its protein is CASSQRTSGTDTQYF.

The chain carries TRBV28 and TRBJ2-3; 8 nucleotides agree with TRBD2. Unmatched junction bases numbered 7, after V lost 2 bases and J lost 0 bases. The CDR3 is 17 amino acids. Germline-derived CDR1 and CDR2 are MDHEN and SYDVKM. CDR3 region: CASSLPLSGTSTDTQYF. The DNA of the CDR3 is TGTGCCAGCAGTTTACCCCTTAGCGGGACTAGCACAGATACGCAGTATTTT.

The genes are TRBV6-1 and TRBJ2-1, with D perhaps TRBD2 (5 bases). The CDR3 spans 13 residues. Trimming took 7 bases from V and 6 from J, leaving 13 bases between them. CDR1 is MNHNS, CDR2 SASEGT, per germline. CDR3: CASTVGEINEQFF. As DNA, the CDR3 is TGTGCCAGCACCGTGGGAGAGATCAATGAGCAGTTCTTC.

The chain is built from TRBV7-6 and TRBJ2-5, with a tentative D call TRBD2 (6 bases). Germline assignment: CDR1 SGHVS and CDR2 FNYEAQ. V was shortened by 3 bases and J by 2 bases, with 13 bases between the two germline ends. CDR3 length: 15 amino acids. The CDR3 coding sequence is TGTGCCAGCAGCTTGGAGGGGATCGTACAAGAGACCCAGTACTTC. Protein: CASSLEGIVQETQYF.

The chain uses TRBV5-1 and TRBJ2-3, with unresolved D. Germline CDR1 and CDR2: SGHRS and YFSETQ. V lost 3 bases and J lost 5, with 10 bases in between. The CDR3 length is 13 residues. This CDR3 reads CASSSNAGDTQYF. The CDR3 region has the DNA TGCGCCAGCAGCTCTAATGCCGGAGATACGCAGTATTTT.

V is TRBV6-4 and J is TRBJ2-3; 8 nucleotides line up with TRBD2. This CDR3 region has 15 residues. Trimming took 1 base from V and 4 from J; bases not matched to a gene: 4. Germline CDR1 reads MRHNA; CDR2 reads SNTAGT. The CDR3 region has the DNA TGTGCCAGCAGTGACTTAGCGGGATCGTCAGATACGCAGTATTTT. Protein product: CASSDLAGSSDTQYF.

The chain uses TRBV6-5 and TRBJ1-2; D uncertain. The CDR3 consists of 13 residues. CDR1 is MNHEY, CDR2 SVGAGI, per germline. Between the trimmed V and J ends, which lost 5 bases and 2 bases, there was a span of 9 bases. The CDR3 DNA is TGTGCCAGCAGTGAAGCCGAGAACTATGGCTACACCTTC. Translation gives CASSEAENYGYTF.

The chain carries TRBV7-3 and TRBJ2-1; D might be TRBD2 (5 bases). Trimming shortened V by 5 bases and J by 9 bases, and 11 bases separated the two germline ends. The CDR3 loop spans 12 amino acids. The V gene's germline CDR1 is SGHTA and CDR2 FQGTGA. DNA of the CDR3: TGTGCCAGCAGCATCCCCGGAGGTGAGCAGTTCTTC. It is translated as CASSIPGGEQFF.

The gene calls are TRBV1 and TRBJ2-5; the table's D call TRBD2 went unverified against the DNA. TRBV1 represents a pseudogene. The CDR3 length is 18 residues. The CDR3, as DNA: TGCACCAGCAGCCAACCCTTCACTAGCGGGGGGATGGGGGAGACCCAGTACTTC. Its translation: CTSSQPFTSGGMGETQYF.

The chain couples TRBV9 to TRBJ2-1; 7 bases are shared with TRBD2. V was pared by 4 bases and J by 10 bases, with 5 bases of the junction left unmatched. In germline, CDR1 is SGDLS, CDR2 YYNGEE. The CDR3 covers 12 residues. The DNA for the CDR3 is TGTGCCAGCAGCTCCAGGGAGGGCGAGCAGTTCTTC. Amino acids: CASSSREGEQFF. The full variable domain, rest sourced from reference TRBV9 and TRBJ2-1, is DSGVTQTPKHLITATGQRVTLRCSPRSGDLSVYWYQQSLDQGLQFLIQYYNGEERAKGNILERFSAQQFPDLHSELNLSSLELGDSALYFCASSSREGEQFFGPGTRLTVL.

The genes are TRBV29-1 and TRBJ1-2; D is perhaps TRBD1 (6 bases). CDR3 length equals 15 residues. Germline V CDR1 and CDR2: SQVTM, ANQGSEA. Deletions cut 6 bases from V and 0 bases from J, with 17 bases between. This CDR3 reads CSVLGRTESNYGYTF. The CDR3 DNA sequence: TGCAGCGTCCTTGGCCGGACAGAGTCTAACTATGGCTACACCTTC.

The J gene is TRBJ2-1, the V gene TRBV12-5; D is possibly TRBD2 (5 bases). The CDR3 runs to 15 residues. Germline V gene data show CDR1 as LGHNT and CDR2 as FRNRAP. V was clipped by 1 base and J by 3 bases, with 10 bases between them. For the CDR3, the DNA is TGTGCTAGTGGTTTGGGACGGGATATCTACAATGAGCAGTTCTTC. It codes for CASGLGRDIYNEQFF.

The chain carries TRBV2 and TRBJ2-5; perhaps TRBD1 as D (6 bases). From germline, CDR1 is SNHLY and CDR2 FYNNEI. CDR3 length equals 13 residues. Trimming cost V 7 bases and J 4 bases, with 13 bases left between them. Written as DNA, the CDR3 is TGTGCCAGCAAGGGGGAAGGGGTAGAGACCCAGTACTTC. Its protein product is CASKGEGVETQYF.

V is TRBV19 and J is TRBJ2-7, with TRBD1 matching 9 bases. The CDR3 runs 14 residues. CDR1 is LNHDA, CDR2 SQIVND, per germline (reference sequence). The V segment lost 8 bases and the J segment 3 bases; nucleotides outside the gene matches: 8. For the CDR3, the DNA is TGTGCCAGTGCCCCCTTGGACAGGGGCTACGAGCAGTACTTC. Protein: CASAPLDRGYEQYF.

The chain is built from TRBV5-1 and TRBJ2-7, with 9 bases lining up with TRBD2. CDR3 size: 15 residues. Germline loops: CDR1 SGHRS, CDR2 YFSETQ. J was trimmed by 0 bases and V by 5 bases; bases with no gene match: 6. The CDR3 is CASRAGTSPSYEQYF. In DNA form, the CDR3 reads TGCGCCAGCAGAGCAGGGACTAGCCCCTCCTACGAGCAGTACTTC. Filled out from reference TRBV5-1 and TRBJ2-7, the complete variable domain reads KAGVTQTPRYLIKTRGQQVTLSCSPISGHRSVSWYQQTPGQGLQFLFEYFSETQRNKGNFPGRFSGRQFSNSRSEMNVSTLELGDSALYLCASRAGTSPSYEQYFGPGTRLTVT.

The chain uses TRBV28 and TRBJ2-1; D is unresolved. Trimming took off 3 bases at V and 6 bases at J, with 6 bases between the two ends. The CDR3 loop spans 12 amino acids. Germline V gives CDR1 MDHEN, CDR2 SYDVKM. CDR3 nucleotide sequence: TGTGCCAGCAGTTTTTTAGTCAATGAGCAGTTCTTC. Translation gives CASSFLVNEQFF.

The chain joins TRBV7-9 to TRBJ1-2, with a tentative D call TRBD1 (5 bases). CDR1 and CDR2 (germline): SEHNR, FQNEAQ (reference sequence). The CDR3 totals 14 residues. Between the trimmed V and J ends, which lost 5 bases and 7 bases, there was a span of 17 bases. Here the CDR3 reads CASSPLGGSTGYTF. As DNA, the CDR3 is TGTGCCAGCAGCCCACTCGGGGGGTCCACTGGCTACACCTTC.

This sequence joins TRBV10-1 and TRBJ2-3; 10 nucleotides match TRBD1. The V segment lost 2 bases and the J segment 4 bases; nucleotides outside the gene matches: 6. This CDR3 contains 16 residues. Germline V gene lookup returns CDR1 WNHNN and CDR2 SYGVQD (reference sequence). CDR3 sequence reads: CASSERDRGRPDTQYF. The CDR3 coding sequence is TGCGCCAGCAGTGAGCGTGACAGGGGGCGACCAGATACGCAGTATTTT.

This chain connects TRBV2 to TRBJ2-1, with a possible D match to TRBD2 (6 bases). V was pared by 4 bases and J by 8 bases, with 15 bases between. CDR3 length: 14 residues. Germline lookup yields CDR1 SNHLY and CDR2 FYNNEI. CDR3 protein: CASSVGGTWDEQFF. CDR3 in DNA: TGTGCCAGCAGTGTCGGGGGTACTTGGGATGAGCAGTTCTTC.

The rearrangement links TRBV4-1 to TRBJ1-2; 7 bases are shared with TRBD1. The CDR3 contains 15 residues. CDR1 MGHRA and CDR2 YSYEKL come from the germline V gene. V shed 1 base, J shed 4 bases, and the junction held 6 bases outside the gene matches. DNA for the CDR3: TGCGCCAGCAGCCAAGGTCGAGGACAGGCCTATGGCTACACCTTC. It specifies CASSQGRGQAYGYTF.